The 5 T cell receptor beta chains listed next were all sequenced from one sample in a study of cytomegalovirus exposure and HLA in healthy donors. Sequenced by immunoSEQ multiplex PCR; TCRdb stores in-frame clones only, minus some. The sample shows fewer than 250,000 clones, approximately 87% of them seen only once. Sequencing used PBMCs. Receptors were obtained from a man aged 18-30 years in good health and CMV-seronegative.

The rearrangement joins TRBV7-2 to TRBJ1-5, with D possibly matching TRBD1 (5 bases). CDR1 SGHTA and CDR2 FQGNSA come from the germline V gene. CDR3 length: 16 residues. V was trimmed by 2 bases and J by 5 bases, leaving 16 bases between them. In DNA form, the CDR3 reads TGTGCCAGCAGCTTATTCTTCCCAGGGCCCCATCAGCCCCAGCATTTT. Encoded protein: CASSLFFPGPHQPQHF.

Only one count was recorded for this clone. The CDR3 protein is CASSPDYQTDTQYF. CDR3 nucleotide sequence: TGTGCCAGCAGTCCTGACTACCAAACAGATACGCAGTATTTT. V usage is TRBV6-5 and J usage is TRBJ2-3, with D possibly matching TRBD2 (5 bases). Deletions cut 5 bases from V and 3 bases from J, with 12 bases between. In germline, CDR1 is MNHEY, CDR2 SVGAGI. The CDR3 contains 14 residues.

The chain links TRBV15 to TRBJ2-1; 8 nucleotides match TRBD1. CDR3 length equals 15 residues. Germline CDR1 is LNHNV and CDR2 is YYDKDF (reference sequence). Trimming took 0 bases from V and 5 from J; bases not matched to a gene: 3. CDR3 sequence reads: CATSRDDRGDNEQFF. Here the CDR3 DNA reads TGTGCCACCAGCAGAGACGACAGGGGCGACAATGAGCAGTTCTTC.

This clone was picked up a small number of times. Other DNA sequences in this sample translate to the same CDR3. The J gene is TRBJ1-5, the V gene TRBV2, with D maybe TRBD1 (6 bases). Trimming cost V 2 bases and J 3 bases, with 8 bases left between them. This CDR3 contains 14 residues. Germline lookup yields CDR1 SNHLY and CDR2 FYNNEI. In DNA, the CDR3 is TGTGCCAGCAGTGAACGGACAGTCAATCAGCCCCAGCATTTT. Translating it yields CASSERTVNQPQHF. Using reference TRBV2 and TRBJ1-5 for the parts outside the CDR3, the full variable domain is EPEVTQTPSHQVTQMGQEVILRCVPISNHLYFYWYRQILGQKVEFLVSFYNNEISEKSEIFDDQFSVERPDGSNFTLKIRSTKLEDSAMYFCASSERTVNQPQHFGDGTRLSIL.

The rearrangement joins TRBV6-6 to TRBJ1-5, with 9 bases aligning to TRBD1. V lost 5 bases to trimming and J lost 4 bases; unmatched junction nucleotides: 3. There are 14 residues in the CDR3. Germline loops: CDR1 MNHNY, CDR2 SVGAGI (reference sequence). The CDR3, as DNA: TGTGCCAGCAGTCCCGGGACAGGGAATCAGCCCCAGCATTTT. Translation: CASSPGTGNQPQHF.